This T cell receptor beta chain stems from a study of T cell clones after liver transplantation. Study-level background: Apart from a few HCV-positive recipients, transplants were for non-autoimmune, non-viral reasons. Patients counted as tolerant after at least one year off all immunosuppression, enzymes not exceeding twice normal.

Unstimulated PBMCs were sorted into CD3+CD4+ and CD3+CD8+ populations. Per germline, CDR1 SGHRS and CDR2 YFSETQ. This CDR3 contains 12 residues. Trimming shortened V by 5 bases and J by 4 bases, and 9 bases separated the two germline ends. TCRdb's copy holds only in-frame clones and misses some; the assay was immunoSEQ multiplex PCR. The sample records nearly 55,000 clones, about four fifths being singletons. The starting material was CD4+ T cells from blood, obtained before liver transplant. V usage is TRBV5-1 and J usage is TRBJ2-5, with D possibly TRBD2 on 5 matching bases. This TCR was sampled from a human donor who received a liver transplant. The CDR3 spells CASRSSPETQYF. In DNA form, the CDR3 reads TGCGCCAGCAGGTCTAGCCCAGAGACCCAGTACTTC.